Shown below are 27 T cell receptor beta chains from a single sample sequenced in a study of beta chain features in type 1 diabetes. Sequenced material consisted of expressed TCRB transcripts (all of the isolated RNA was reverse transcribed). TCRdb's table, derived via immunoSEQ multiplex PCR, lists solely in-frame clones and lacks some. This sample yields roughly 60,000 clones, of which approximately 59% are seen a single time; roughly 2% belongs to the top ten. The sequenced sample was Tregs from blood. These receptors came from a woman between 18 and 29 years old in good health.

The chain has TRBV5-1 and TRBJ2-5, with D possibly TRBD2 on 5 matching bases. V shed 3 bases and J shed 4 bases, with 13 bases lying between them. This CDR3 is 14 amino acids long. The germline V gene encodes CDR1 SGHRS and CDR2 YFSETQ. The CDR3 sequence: CASSSRAGRETQYF. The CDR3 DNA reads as TGCGCCAGCAGCTCCCGGGCGGGCCGAGAGACCCAGTACTTC.

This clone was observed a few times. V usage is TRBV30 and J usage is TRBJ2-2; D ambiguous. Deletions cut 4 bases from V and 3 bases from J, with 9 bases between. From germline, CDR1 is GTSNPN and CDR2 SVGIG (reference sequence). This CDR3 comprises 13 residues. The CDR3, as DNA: TGTGCCTGGACTAGATTATACACCGGGGAGCTGTTTTTT. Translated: CAWTRLYTGELFF.

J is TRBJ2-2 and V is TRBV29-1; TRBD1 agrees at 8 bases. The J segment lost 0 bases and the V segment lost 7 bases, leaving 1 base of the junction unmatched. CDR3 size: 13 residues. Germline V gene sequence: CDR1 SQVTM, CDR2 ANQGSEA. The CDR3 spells CSGGQANTGELFF. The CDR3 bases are TGCAGCGGGGGACAGGCGAACACCGGGGAGCTGTTTTTT.

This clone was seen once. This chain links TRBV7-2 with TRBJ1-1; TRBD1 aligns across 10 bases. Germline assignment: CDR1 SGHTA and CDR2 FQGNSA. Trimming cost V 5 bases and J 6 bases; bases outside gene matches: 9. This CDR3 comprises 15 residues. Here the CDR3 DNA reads TGTGCCAGCAGCCCTGACAGGGGGCGGGGGGCTGAAGCTTTCTTT. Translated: CASSPDRGRGAEAFF.

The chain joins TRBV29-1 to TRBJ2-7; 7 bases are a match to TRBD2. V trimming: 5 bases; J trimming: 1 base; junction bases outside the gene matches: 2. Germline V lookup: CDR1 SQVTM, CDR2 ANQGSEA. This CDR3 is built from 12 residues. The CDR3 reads CSVREVSYEQYF. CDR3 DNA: TGCAGCGTTCGGGAGGTATCCTACGAGCAGTACTTC.

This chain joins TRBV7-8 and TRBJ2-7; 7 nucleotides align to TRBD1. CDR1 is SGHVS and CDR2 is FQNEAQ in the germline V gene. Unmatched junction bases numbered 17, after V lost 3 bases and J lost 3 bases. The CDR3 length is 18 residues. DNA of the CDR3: TGTGCCAGCAGCTTTCCTGCCGGGACAGCCTCCTGGAGCTACGAGCAGTACTTC. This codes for CASSFPAGTASWSYEQYF.

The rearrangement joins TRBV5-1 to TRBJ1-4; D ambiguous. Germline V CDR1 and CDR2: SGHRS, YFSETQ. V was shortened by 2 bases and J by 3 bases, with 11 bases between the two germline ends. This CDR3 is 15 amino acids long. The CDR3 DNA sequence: TGCGCCAGCAGCTTTGGGAGCGCGGCTAATGAAAAACTGTTTTTT. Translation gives CASSFGSAANEKLFF.

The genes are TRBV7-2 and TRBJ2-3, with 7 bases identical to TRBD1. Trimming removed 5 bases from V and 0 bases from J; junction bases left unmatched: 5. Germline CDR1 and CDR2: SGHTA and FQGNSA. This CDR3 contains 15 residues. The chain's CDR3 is CASSLTGVSTDTQYF. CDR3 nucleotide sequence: TGTGCCAGCAGCCTTACAGGGGTTAGCACAGATACGCAGTATTTT.

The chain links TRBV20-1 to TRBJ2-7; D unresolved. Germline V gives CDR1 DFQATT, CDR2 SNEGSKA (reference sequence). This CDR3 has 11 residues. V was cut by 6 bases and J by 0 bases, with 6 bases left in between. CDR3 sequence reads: CSAADSYEQYF. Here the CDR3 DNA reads TGCAGTGCCGCGGACTCCTACGAGCAGTACTTC.

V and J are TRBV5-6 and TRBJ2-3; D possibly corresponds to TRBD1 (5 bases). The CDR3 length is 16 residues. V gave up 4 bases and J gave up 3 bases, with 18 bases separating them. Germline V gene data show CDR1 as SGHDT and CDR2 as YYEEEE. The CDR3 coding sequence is TGTGCCAGCAGCAAAAGAACAGGTTCAACGACAGATACGCAGTATTTT. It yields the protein CASSKRTGSTTDTQYF.

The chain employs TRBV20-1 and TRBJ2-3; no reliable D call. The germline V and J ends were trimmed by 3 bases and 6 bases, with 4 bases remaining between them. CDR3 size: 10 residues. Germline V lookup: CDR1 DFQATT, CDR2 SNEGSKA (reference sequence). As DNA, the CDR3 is TGCAGTGCTAGCGTGGATACGCAGTATTTT. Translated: CSASVDTQYF.

This chain's CDR3 is CASSSQGASETQYF. CDR3 DNA: TGCGCCAGCAGCTCCCAGGGGGCATCAGAGACCCAGTACTTC. This sequence joins TRBV5-1 and TRBJ2-5; 8 bases line up with TRBD1. This CDR3 is 14 amino acids long. Trimming cost V 3 bases and J 4 bases; bases outside gene matches: 5. Germline CDR1 SGHRS, CDR2 YFSETQ.

The CDR3 DNA follows: TGTGCCAGCAGCTCCCCGTCGGACAGCGCCTATGGCTACACCTTC. Its translation: CASSSPSDSAYGYTF. The chain combines TRBV5-6 with TRBJ1-2, with D maybe TRBD1 (6 bases). Trimming pared 3 bases from V and 4 bases from J, leaving 16 bases between. CDR1 and CDR2 from the germline V gene are SGHDT and YYEEEE. The CDR3 is 15 amino acids.

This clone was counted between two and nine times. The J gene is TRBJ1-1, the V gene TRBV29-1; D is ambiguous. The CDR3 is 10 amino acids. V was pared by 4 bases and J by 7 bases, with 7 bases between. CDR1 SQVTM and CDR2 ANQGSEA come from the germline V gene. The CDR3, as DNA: TGCAGCGTTGGAGTCGGTGAAGCTTTCTTT. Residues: CSVGVGEAFF.

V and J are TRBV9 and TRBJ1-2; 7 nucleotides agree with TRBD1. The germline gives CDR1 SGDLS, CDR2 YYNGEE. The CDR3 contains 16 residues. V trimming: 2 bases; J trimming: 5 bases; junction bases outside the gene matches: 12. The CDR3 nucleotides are TGTGCCAGCAGCGTTAGCAGGGGGTTACCCCCTTATGGCTACACCTTC. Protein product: CASSVSRGLPPYGYTF. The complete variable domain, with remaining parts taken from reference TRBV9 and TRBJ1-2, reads DSGVTQTPKHLITATGQRVTLRCSPRSGDLSVYWYQQSLDQGLQFLIQYYNGEERAKGNILERFSAQQFPDLHSELNLSSLELGDSALYFCASSVSRGLPPYGYTFGSGTRLTVV.

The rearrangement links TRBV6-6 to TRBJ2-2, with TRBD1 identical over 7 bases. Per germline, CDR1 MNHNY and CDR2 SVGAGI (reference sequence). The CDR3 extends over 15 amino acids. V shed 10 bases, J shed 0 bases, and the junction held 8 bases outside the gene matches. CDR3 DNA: TGTGCCACCAGGGGGACATTTACGAACACCGGGGAGCTGTTTTTT. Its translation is CATRGTFTNTGELFF.

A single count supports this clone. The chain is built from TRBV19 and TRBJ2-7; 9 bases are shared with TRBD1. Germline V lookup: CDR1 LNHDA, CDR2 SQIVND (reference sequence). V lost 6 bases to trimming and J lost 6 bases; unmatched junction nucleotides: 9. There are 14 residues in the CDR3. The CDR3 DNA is TGTGCCAGTAGCGCCGGGACAGGGAGTTCCGAGCAGTACTTC. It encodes CASSAGTGSSEQYF.

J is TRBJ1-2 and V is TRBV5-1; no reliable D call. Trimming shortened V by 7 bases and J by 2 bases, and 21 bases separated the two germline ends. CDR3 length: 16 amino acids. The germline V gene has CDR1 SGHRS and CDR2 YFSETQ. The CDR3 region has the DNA TGCGCCAGCTTGCGGATATCGGTTCGAAAGAACTATGGCTACACCTTC. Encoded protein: CASLRISVRKNYGYTF.

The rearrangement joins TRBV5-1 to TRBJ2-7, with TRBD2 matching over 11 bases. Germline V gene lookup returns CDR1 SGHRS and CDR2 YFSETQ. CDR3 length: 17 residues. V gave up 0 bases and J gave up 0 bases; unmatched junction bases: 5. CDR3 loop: CASSLEELAGGSYEQYF. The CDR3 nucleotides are TGCGCCAGCAGCTTGGAGGAGCTAGCGGGGGGCTCCTACGAGCAGTACTTC.

The CDR3 is CATSRGSGQPEKLFF. The DNA of the CDR3 is TGTGCCACCAGCAGAGGAAGTGGACAGCCCGAAAAACTGTTTTTT. The chain carries TRBV15 and TRBJ1-4, with a possible D match to TRBD1 (6 bases). Germline V gene data show CDR1 as LNHNV and CDR2 as YYDKDF (reference sequence). CDR3 size: 15 residues. The V end was cut by 1 base, the J end by 8 bases, with 14 bases between.

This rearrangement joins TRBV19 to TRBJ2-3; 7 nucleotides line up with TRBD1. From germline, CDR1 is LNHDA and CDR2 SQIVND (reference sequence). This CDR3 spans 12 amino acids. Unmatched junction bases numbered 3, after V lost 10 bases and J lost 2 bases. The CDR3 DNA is TGTGCCACAACAGGGGTCACAGATACGCAGTATTTT. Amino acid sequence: CATTGVTDTQYF. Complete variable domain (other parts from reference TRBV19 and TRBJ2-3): DGGITQSPKYLFRKEGQNVTLSCEQNLNHDAMYWYRQDPGQGLRLIYYSQIVNDFQKGDIAEGYSVSREKKESFPLTVTSAQKNPTAFYLCATTGVTDTQYFGPGTRLTVL.

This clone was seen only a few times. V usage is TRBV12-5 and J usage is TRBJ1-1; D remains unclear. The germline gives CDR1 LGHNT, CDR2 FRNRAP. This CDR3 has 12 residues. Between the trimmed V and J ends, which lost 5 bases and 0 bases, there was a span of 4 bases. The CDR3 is CASGLLNTEAFF. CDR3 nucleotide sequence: TGTGCTAGTGGTCTGTTGAACACTGAAGCTTTCTTT.

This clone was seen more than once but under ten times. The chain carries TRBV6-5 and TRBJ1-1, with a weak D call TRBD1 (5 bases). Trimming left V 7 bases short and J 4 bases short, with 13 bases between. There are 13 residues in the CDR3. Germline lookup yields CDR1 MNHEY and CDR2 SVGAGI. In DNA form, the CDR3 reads TGTGCCAGCATCCCTGGACAATCCACTGAAGCTTTCTTT. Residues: CASIPGQSTEAFF.

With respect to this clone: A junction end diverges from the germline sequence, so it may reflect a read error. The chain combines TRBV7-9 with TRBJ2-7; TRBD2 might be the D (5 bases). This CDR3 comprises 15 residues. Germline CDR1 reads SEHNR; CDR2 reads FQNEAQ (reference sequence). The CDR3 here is CASSLGEGRAYEQYF. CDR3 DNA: TGTGCCAGCAGCTTAGGTGAGGGCAGAGCCTACGAACAGTACTTC.

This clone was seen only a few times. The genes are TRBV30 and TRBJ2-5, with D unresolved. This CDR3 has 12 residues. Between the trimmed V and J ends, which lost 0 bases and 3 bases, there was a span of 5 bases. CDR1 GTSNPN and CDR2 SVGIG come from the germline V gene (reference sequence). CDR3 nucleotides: TGTGCCTGGAGTGTACAAGAAGAGACCCAGTACTTC. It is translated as CAWSVQEETQYF.

The CDR3 bases are TGTGCCAGCACCAGCCCCCGCGGATGGTCCTACGAGCAGTACTTC. Translation: CASTSPRGWSYEQYF. The V call is TRBV9, the J call TRBJ2-7; the D is unclear. There are 15 residues in the CDR3. Between the trimmed V and J ends, which lost 6 bases and 1 base, there was a span of 17 bases. CDR1 SGDLS and CDR2 YYNGEE come from the germline V gene.

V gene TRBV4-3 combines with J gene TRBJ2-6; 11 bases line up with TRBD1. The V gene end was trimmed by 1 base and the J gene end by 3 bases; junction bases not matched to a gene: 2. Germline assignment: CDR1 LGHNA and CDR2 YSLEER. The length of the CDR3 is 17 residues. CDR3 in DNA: TGCGCCAGCAGCCAAGGGACAGGGGGCTTTGGGGCCAACGTCCTGACTTTC. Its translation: CASSQGTGGFGANVLTF.